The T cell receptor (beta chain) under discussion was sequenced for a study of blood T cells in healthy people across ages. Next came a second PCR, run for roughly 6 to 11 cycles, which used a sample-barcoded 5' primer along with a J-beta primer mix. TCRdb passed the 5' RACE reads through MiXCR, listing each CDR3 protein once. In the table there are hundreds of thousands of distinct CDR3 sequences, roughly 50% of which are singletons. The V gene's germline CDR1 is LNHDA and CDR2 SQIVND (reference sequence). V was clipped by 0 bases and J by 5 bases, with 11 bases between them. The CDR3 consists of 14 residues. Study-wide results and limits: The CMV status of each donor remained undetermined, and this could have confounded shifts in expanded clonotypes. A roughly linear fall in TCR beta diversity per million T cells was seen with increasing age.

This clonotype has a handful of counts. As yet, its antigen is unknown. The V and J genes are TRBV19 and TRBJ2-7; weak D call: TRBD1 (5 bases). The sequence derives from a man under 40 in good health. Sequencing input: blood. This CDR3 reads CASSIEARADEQYF. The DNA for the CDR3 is TGTGCCAGTAGTATAGAGGCCAGGGCTGACGAGCAGTACTTC.